The clone carrying this T cell receptor (beta chain) was detected only a few times. Antigen unknown. These data belong to a study of T-cell reconstitution after alpha-beta-depleted transplantation in children. From germline, CDR1 is DFQATT and CDR2 SNEGSKA (reference sequence). Germline trimming cut 7 bases from V and 3 bases from J; bases unmatched to any gene: 3. This CDR3 contains 12 residues. Unique molecular identifiers tagged the TCRbeta library. MiXCR, applied by TCRdb to the PCR reads, yields one record per CDR3 protein. The repertoire holds approximately 220,000 distinct CDR3 sequences, with 17% as singletons. Study results and caveats: Among T cells one year after transplant, newly produced cells accounted for most counts and diversity. Some patients' high day-60 TCRbeta diversity was traced to surviving recipient T cells and thymic progenitors. The study reportedly traced alpha-beta T cells about two months after transplant to several hundred expanded graft clones.

The sequence came from a male patient under 10 years old who had a stem cell transplant for acute lymphoblastic leukemia, so the T cells may come from the graft donor. Sequenced here: PBMCs, mostly from graft donor cells, sampled 360 days after TCRalphabeta/CD19-depleted stem cell transplant. V is TRBV20-1 and J is TRBJ2-3; 8 bases are shared with TRBD1. The CDR3 DNA reads TGCAGTGGACAGGGGAGAACAGATACGCAGTATTTT. It codes for CSGQGRTDTQYF.